The sequence of this TCR beta chain was determined in a study of blood T cell repertoires in COVID-19. As for the study in general: Specimens from acute and convalescent COVID-19 originated in the United States, Italy and Spain.

CDR3 length: 17 amino acids. V trimming: 0 bases; J trimming: 7 bases; junction bases outside the gene matches: 14. Germline V CDR1 and CDR2: GTSNPN, SVGIG (reference sequence). Sequencing was performed with immunoSEQ multiplex PCR; in TCRdb, only in-frame clones are kept and a portion is missing. There are some 45,000 clones in the sample; approximately 86% occur only once, and 59% lies in the top ten. The TCR comes from a man aged 70 or older with acute or convalescent COVID-19. The material sequenced was peripheral blood. The J gene is TRBJ2-4, the V gene TRBV30; the match to TRBD1 covers 8 bases. CDR3 sequence reads: CAWSVPKGAGGFNIQYF. The CDR3 nucleotides read TGTGCCTGGAGTGTCCCTAAGGGGGCAGGGGGCTTCAACATTCAGTACTTC.